These 32 T cell receptor beta chains share one sample of origin, sequenced in a study of CD8 T cells in ankylosing spondylitis. These receptors' targets are unknown. A single record per CDR3 protein comes from TCRdb applying MiXCR to the 5' RACE reads. Here the sample spans 800,000 to 900,000 distinct CDR3 sequences, approximately 12% being singletons. Overall study findings and caveats: The study identified a TCR beta motif of roughly eight highly homologous variants that appeared characteristic of ankylosing spondylitis blood.

The specimen was blood, either unsorted or a sorted T cell fraction (not recorded which). These receptor sequences come from a male donor with ankylosing spondylitis.

The rearrangement links TRBV11-3 to TRBJ2-3; 10 bases map to TRBD1. Germline CDR1 reads SGHNT; CDR2 reads YENEEA. CDR3 size: 16 residues. V trimming: 2 bases; J trimming: 1 base; junction bases outside the gene matches: 3. CDR3 in DNA: TGTGCCAGCAGCTTATTCGGGACAGGGGGCACAGATACGCAGTATTTT. Its protein product is CASSLFGTGGTDTQYF.

This clonotype was seen a handful of times. The CDR3: CASTKIRGGTDTQYF. The CDR3 nucleotides read TGTGCCAGCACTAAGATTAGGGGGGGCACAGATACGCAGTATTTT. The chain carries TRBV4-2 and TRBJ2-3, with D perhaps being TRBD1 or TRBD2 (6 bases each). Germline V lookup: CDR1 LGHNA, CDR2 YNFKEQ. V was clipped by 7 bases and J by 1 base, with 15 bases between them. The CDR3 contains 15 residues.

Only a few counts were recorded for this clonotype. The J gene is TRBJ2-1, the V gene TRBV3-1; no reliable D call. Trimming stripped 4 bases from V and 7 bases from J, with 14 bases between. The CDR3 totals 14 residues. Germline V CDR1 and CDR2: LGHDT, YNNKEL (reference sequence). CDR3 bases: TGTGCCAGCAGCCCGCTAGTCTCGGAGAATGAGCAGTTCTTC. Protein sequence: CASSPLVSENEQFF.

The chain couples TRBV7-9 to TRBJ2-7, with D perhaps matching TRBD1 (6 bases). The germline V gene has CDR1 SEHNR and CDR2 FQNEAQ (reference sequence). The CDR3 length is 15 residues. V lost 5 bases and J lost 0, with 14 bases in between. The CDR3 reads CASSASKTGSYEQYF. As DNA, the CDR3 is TGTGCCAGCAGCGCCTCCAAGACAGGCTCCTACGAGCAGTACTTC.

In its sample, this clonotype was seen many times. The rearrangement joins TRBV4-3 to TRBJ1-1; D is uncertain. The length of the CDR3 is 14 residues. CDR1 LGHNA and CDR2 YSLEER come from the germline V gene. V was clipped by 0 bases and J by 0 bases, with 5 bases between them. In DNA form, the CDR3 reads TGCGCCAGCAGCCAAGAAACCTTGAACACTGAAGCTTTCTTT. Protein product: CASSQETLNTEAFF.

Many counts were recorded for this clonotype. V is TRBV5-1 and J is TRBJ2-1, with 8 bases aligning to TRBD1. CDR1 is SGHRS, CDR2 YFSETQ, per germline. CDR3 length: 16 amino acids. The trim removed 4 bases at V and 3 bases at J, leaving 9 bases unmatched. The CDR3 coding sequence is TGCGCCAGCAGCCCATCCGGGACAGGCCACTACAATGAGCAGTTCTTC. This translates into CASSPSGTGHYNEQFF.

This chain connects TRBV20-1 to TRBJ2-7; D call uncertain. In germline, CDR1 is DFQATT, CDR2 SNEGSKA (reference sequence). The ends were cut back, 3 bases at V and 0 bases at J, with 15 bases in the middle. The length of the CDR3 is 15 residues. CDR3 amino acids: CSASMSWISSYEQYF. The CDR3, as DNA: TGCAGTGCTAGTATGAGCTGGATAAGCTCCTACGAGCAGTACTTC.

The CDR3 loop reads CATQGGAGSPYNEQFF. The DNA of the CDR3 is TGTGCCACCCAGGGAGGAGCGGGATCGCCCTACAATGAGCAGTTCTTC. This chain joins TRBV24-1 and TRBJ2-1, with 7 nucleotides matching TRBD2. With V trimmed by 9 bases and J by 2 bases, 12 bases remained unmatched. The CDR3 loop spans 16 amino acids. Germline V gives CDR1 KGHDR, CDR2 SFDVKD.

This clonotype occurred many times. V gene TRBV7-2 combines with J gene TRBJ1-2, with D perhaps TRBD1 (6 bases). The V end was cut by 2 bases, the J end by 1 base, with 11 bases between. Germline V gene lookup returns CDR1 SGHTA and CDR2 FQGNSA. This CDR3 comprises 15 residues. As DNA, the CDR3 is TGTGCCAGCAGCTTATCGTCCAGGGGTAACTATGGCTACACCTTC. It yields the protein CASSLSSRGNYGYTF.

This clonotype showed up just a few times. The V call is TRBV20-1, the J call TRBJ2-2, with a weak D call TRBD1 (5 bases). V lost 4 bases to trimming and J lost 1 base, with 7 bases between them. The CDR3 runs 13 residues. Germline V gives CDR1 DFQATT, CDR2 SNEGSKA (reference sequence). Here the CDR3 DNA reads TGCAGTGCTAAAAGGGGGAACACCGGGGAGCTGTTTTTT. Translation: CSAKRGNTGELFF.

This clonotype was seen ten or more times. This chain uses TRBV15 with TRBJ2-3; D ambiguous. Germline lookup yields CDR1 LNHNV and CDR2 YYDKDF (reference sequence). The length of the CDR3 is 13 residues. V lost 1 base to trimming and J lost 2 bases, with 4 bases between them. CDR3 loop: CATSRVPTDTQYF. The CDR3 DNA is TGTGCCACCAGCAGAGTTCCCACAGATACGCAGTATTTT.

This clonotype has ten or more counts. This chain's CDR3 is CSGARQGLAGNIQYF. DNA of the CDR3: TGCAGCGGTGCCCGACAGGGGCTCGCCGGAAACATTCAGTACTTC. The chain is built from TRBV29-1 and TRBJ2-4; TRBD1 matches 8 bases. In germline, CDR1 is SQVTM, CDR2 ANQGSEA. V was clipped by 7 bases and J by 6 bases; unmatched bases: 14. This CDR3 spans 15 amino acids.

This clonotype was seen at least ten times. This chain links TRBV20-1 with TRBJ2-2, with 7 bases that match TRBD2. Trimming cost V 6 bases and J 0 bases; bases outside gene matches: 4. The CDR3 is made up of 14 amino acids. CDR1 DFQATT and CDR2 SNEGSKA come from the germline V gene (reference sequence). CDR3 sequence reads: CSAGGRPNTGELFF. The CDR3 bases are TGCAGTGCGGGAGGGCGGCCGAACACCGGGGAGCTGTTTTTT.

This clonotype was counted at least ten times. The rearrangement uses TRBV5-1 and TRBJ1-1; no reliable D call. V shed 3 bases and J shed 0 bases, with 9 bases lying between them. CDR3 length: 14 residues. Germline V lookup: CDR1 SGHRS, CDR2 YFSETQ. Here the CDR3 reads CASSSDGMNTEAFF. The CDR3 coding sequence is TGCGCCAGCAGCTCAGACGGAATGAACACTGAAGCTTTCTTT.

This clonotype was seen a few times. This chain joins TRBV10-3 and TRBJ2-7; the match to TRBD2 covers 14 bases. CDR1 ENHRY and CDR2 SYGVKD come from the germline V gene. The V segment lost 4 bases and the J segment 5 bases; nucleotides outside the gene matches: 7. The CDR3 is 16 residues long. The DNA for the CDR3 is TGTGCCATCAGTGGGCCCCTGGGACTAGCGGGAGACGAGCAGTACTTC. Translation: CAISGPLGLAGDEQYF.

This clonotype was seen more than once but under ten times. The genes are TRBV20-1 and TRBJ1-4; D call uncertain. Germline-derived CDR1 and CDR2 are DFQATT and SNEGSKA (reference sequence). Trimming stripped 0 bases from V and 8 bases from J, with 10 bases between. The CDR3 is 13 residues long. CDR3 residues: CSARDPGEEKLFF. As DNA, the CDR3 is TGCAGTGCTAGAGATCCGGGAGAAGAAAAACTGTTTTTT.

This chain uses TRBV4-3 with TRBJ1-4; D might be TRBD1 (6 bases). Trimming pared 4 bases from V and 10 bases from J, leaving 19 bases between. The germline V gene has CDR1 LGHNA and CDR2 YSLEER. This CDR3 contains 15 residues. CDR3 bases: TGCGCCAGCAGCCCCCGCGCCGCCGAAGGGGGAAAACTGTTTTTT. Encoded protein: CASSPRAAEGGKLFF.

The chain couples TRBV15 to TRBJ2-1; 7 bases match TRBD1. This CDR3 is built from 14 residues. The V segment lost 0 bases and the J segment 10 bases; nucleotides outside the gene matches: 6. CDR1 LNHNV and CDR2 YYDKDF come from the germline V gene (reference sequence). The CDR3 bases are TGTGCCACCAGCAGAGAAGCGACAGGGCGCGAGCAGTTCTTC. This codes for CATSREATGREQFF.

The CDR3 protein is CASSQSFLTSSTGELFF. The CDR3, as DNA: TGTGCCAGCAGCCAATCGTTCCTCACCTCCTCCACCGGGGAGCTGTTTTTT. The genes are TRBV16 and TRBJ2-2, with D hard to call. This CDR3 comprises 17 residues. CDR1 KGHSY and CDR2 FQNENV come from the germline V gene. V lost 0 bases, J lost 4 bases, and 15 bases lay in between.

This clonotype was observed a few times. CDR3 nucleotide sequence: TGTGCCATCAGTGCTTTGGGACAGGGGAAGACAGATACGCAGTATTTT. Protein: CAISALGQGKTDTQYF. The chain recombines TRBV10-3 with TRBJ2-3; 10 nucleotides align to TRBD1. Germline CDR1 is ENHRY and CDR2 is SYGVKD. With V trimmed by 4 bases and J by 3 bases, 7 bases remained unmatched. The CDR3 runs 16 residues.

The rearrangement links TRBV12-5 to TRBJ1-1, with D perhaps matching TRBD1 (5 bases). Germline CDR1 reads LGHNT; CDR2 reads FRNRAP. There are 14 residues in the CDR3. The V gene lost 7 bases and the J gene lost 5 bases, with 17 bases spanning the gap. The CDR3 bases are TGTGCTAGTGCCCCTGGGGGGGAAGGGACTGAAGCTTTCTTT. Translated, it gives CASAPGGEGTEAFF.

This clonotype was counted a few times. J is TRBJ1-6 and V is TRBV20-1; D remains ambiguous. Germline CDR1 is DFQATT and CDR2 is SNEGSKA (reference sequence). There are 10 residues in the CDR3. CDR3 region: CRIRVHAFHF. The DNA of the CDR3 is TGCAGGATAAGAGTGCATGCCTTCCACTTT.

V and J are TRBV11-2 and TRBJ2-3; D is possibly TRBD2 (5 bases). Germline V gene sequence: CDR1 SGHAT, CDR2 FQNNGV. V lost 10 bases, J lost 5 bases, and 13 bases lay in between. The CDR3 consists of 12 residues. CDR3 DNA: TGTGCCACCAGTGAGGGCCGAGATACGCAGTATTTT. This codes for CATSEGRDTQYF.

This chain joins TRBV7-3 and TRBJ2-5; D possibly matches TRBD1 or TRBD2 (5 bases each). CDR1 SGHTA and CDR2 FQGTGA come from the germline V gene. Trimming took off 5 bases at V and 5 bases at J, with 18 bases between the two ends. The CDR3 is 15 amino acids. The CDR3, as DNA: TGTGCCAGCAGCCCCGGGAATTTTTGGGGCGAGACCCAGTACTTC. It encodes CASSPGNFWGETQYF.

The chain combines TRBV5-1 with TRBJ1-2, with 11 bases that match TRBD1. The V segment lost 4 bases and the J segment 4 bases; nucleotides outside the gene matches: 6. Germline V gene sequence: CDR1 SGHRS, CDR2 YFSETQ. This CDR3 has 15 residues. For the CDR3, the DNA is TGCGCCAGCAGCGACGGGACAGGGGGTGGCTATGGCTACACCTTC. Encoded protein: CASSDGTGGGYGYTF.

The genes are TRBV20-1 and TRBJ1-1, with 11 bases that match TRBD1. The CDR3 runs to 15 residues. The V gene end was trimmed by 5 bases and the J gene end by 1 base; junction bases not matched to a gene: 6. CDR1 and CDR2 (germline): DFQATT, SNEGSKA (reference sequence). CDR3 residues: CSAWDRGVGNTEAFF. In nucleotides, the CDR3 is TGCAGTGCTTGGGACAGGGGGGTTGGGAACACTGAAGCTTTCTTT.

The chain is built from TRBV7-2 and TRBJ2-7; a weak D match, TRBD2 (5 bases). Trimming left V 1 base short and J 2 bases short, with 9 bases between. Germline assignment: CDR1 SGHTA and CDR2 FQGNSA. CDR3 length: 14 amino acids. CDR3 in DNA: TGTGCCAGCAGCTTAGACGGGGATACCTACGAGCAGTACTTC. It codes for CASSLDGDTYEQYF.

The chain employs TRBV2 and TRBJ2-2, with TRBD1 identical over 7 bases. CDR3 length: 15 residues. Germline V CDR1 and CDR2: SNHLY, FYNNEI. The junction had 6 bases not matched to a gene; V was cut back by 2 bases and J by 6 bases. DNA of the CDR3: TGTGCCAGCAGTGAATTATCACAGGGGTCCGGGGAGCTGTTTTTT. This sequence encodes CASSELSQGSGELFF.

The V call is TRBV20-1, the J call TRBJ1-2, with TRBD1 matching 8 bases. Germline V gene data show CDR1 as DFQATT and CDR2 as SNEGSKA (reference sequence). Unmatched junction bases numbered 7, after V lost 7 bases and J lost 3 bases. The CDR3 length is 13 residues. The CDR3 bases are TGCAGTGGGGCAGGGGGCGACGACTATGGCTACACCTTC. This codes for CSGAGGDDYGYTF.

There are a few counts of this clonotype. The chain joins TRBV11-2 to TRBJ2-7; the D is unclear. There are 16 residues in the CDR3. Trimming left V 6 bases short and J 5 bases short, with 23 bases between. Germline loops: CDR1 SGHAT, CDR2 FQNNGV. The CDR3: CASSHTVGFERNEQYF. CDR3 DNA: TGTGCCAGCAGTCACACGGTAGGGTTTGAGAGAAACGAGCAGTACTTC.

The chain uses TRBV5-1 and TRBJ1-4; the match to TRBD1 covers 8 bases. Germline assignment: CDR1 SGHRS and CDR2 YFSETQ. V shed 4 bases, J shed 0 bases, and the junction held 5 bases outside the gene matches. This CDR3 region has 16 residues. The CDR3 protein is CASSGGQGSTNEKLFF. Written as DNA, the CDR3 is TGCGCCAGCAGCGGTGGACAGGGATCAACTAATGAAAAACTGTTTTTT. Complete variable domain (other parts from reference TRBV5-1 and TRBJ1-4): KAGVTQTPRYLIKTRGQQVTLSCSPISGHRSVSWYQQTPGQGLQFLFEYFSETQRNKGNFPGRFSGRQFSNSRSEMNVSTLELGDSALYLCASSGGQGSTNEKLFFGSGTQLSVL.

In its sample, this clonotype was seen a few times. V and J are TRBV20-1 and TRBJ1-5; possibly TRBD1 for D (5 bases). This CDR3 spans 14 amino acids. Looked up from germline, CDR1 is DFQATT and CDR2 is SNEGSKA (reference sequence). With 3 bases removed from V and 7 bases from J, the gap between germline ends came to 16 bases. CDR3: CSARVGGGDQPQHF. The CDR3 nucleotides are TGCAGTGCTAGGGTCGGTGGGGGGGACCAGCCCCAGCATTTT.